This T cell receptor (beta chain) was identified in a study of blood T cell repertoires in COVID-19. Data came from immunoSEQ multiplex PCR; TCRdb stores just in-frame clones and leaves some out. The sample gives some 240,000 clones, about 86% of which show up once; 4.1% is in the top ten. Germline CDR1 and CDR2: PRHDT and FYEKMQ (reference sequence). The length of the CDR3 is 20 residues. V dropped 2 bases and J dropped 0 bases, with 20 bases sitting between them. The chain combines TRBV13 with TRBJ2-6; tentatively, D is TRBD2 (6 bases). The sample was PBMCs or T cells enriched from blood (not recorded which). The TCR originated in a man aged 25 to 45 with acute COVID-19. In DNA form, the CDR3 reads TGTGCCAGCAGCTTATTAGCCCTCATCGGGGGAGCCTCTGGGGCCAACGTCCTGACTTTC. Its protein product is CASSLLALIGGASGANVLTF.